The entry below describes one T cell receptor beta chain. One junction end does not reproduce the germline sequence, and a read error may be involved. The germline CDR1 and CDR2 sequences are SGHTA and FQGNSA. This CDR3 has 16 amino acids. Amplified TCR beta CDR3 regions derived from RNA transcripts. Primed by the HTBI set, a first-round RT-PCR was run on the TCR CDR3. TCRdb re-called the multiplex PCR reads with MiXCR, one entry per CDR3 protein. The sample consists of 490,000 or so distinct CDR3 sequences, 20% to 25% of them appearing once. The data originate from a study of T cells in Graves' hyperthyroidism and ophthalmopathy.

The sequence derives from a woman in her 70s with Graves' ophthalmopathy. The sequenced sample was blood. The chain links TRBV7-2 to TRBJ1-3, with D perhaps TRBD1 (6 bases). The CDR3 DNA reads as TGTGCCAGCAGCGTGGACAGCGCTGCCTCTGGAATCACCATATATTTT. Its translation is CASSVDSAASGITIYF.